These T cell receptor beta chains were read from a single sample in a study of blood T cell repertoires in COVID-19. Data came from immunoSEQ multiplex PCR; TCRdb stores just in-frame clones and leaves some out. The table includes under 200,000 clones, approximately 88% detected once. The specimen was peripheral blood. Every receptor here comes from a man in his late teens or twenties with active or convalescent COVID-19. Each CDR3 is given with its conserved first and last residue. The order of the fields is D gene, J gene, V gene, clone size, CDR3 DNA, CDR3 protein. The D gene is left open where the match is weak. Clone size is not always given. Where it is, it says once, few, many or a class for expanded clones.

d_gene: .; j_gene: TRBJ1-1; v_gene: TRBV10-3; abundance: .; CDR3nt: TGTGCCATCAGTGGGTACAGGGAGCACACTGAAGCTTTCTTT; CDR3aa: CAISGYREHTEAFF
d_gene: TRBD2; j_gene: TRBJ2-1; v_gene: TRBV5-6; abundance: .; CDR3nt: TGTGCCAGCAGCTCTAGCGGGGGGGCATACAATGAGCAGTTCTTC; CDR3aa: CASSSSGGAYNEQFF
d_gene: TRBD1; j_gene: TRBJ1-1; v_gene: TRBV28; abundance: .; CDR3nt: TGTGCCAGCAGTTTAGACAGGGGTTATGGTAACACTGAAGCTTTCTTT; CDR3aa: CASSLDRGYGNTEAFF
d_gene: TRBD2; j_gene: TRBJ2-2; v_gene: TRBV11-3; abundance: .; CDR3nt: TGTGCCAGCAGCTTAGGGCTAGCGGGCGGCACCGGGGAGCTGTTTTTT; CDR3aa: CASSLGLAGGTGELFF
d_gene: .; j_gene: TRBJ1-1; v_gene: TRBV20-1; abundance: .; CDR3nt: TGCAGTGCTAGTAAGCAGGGCGCGAGAACTGAAGCTTTCTTT; CDR3aa: CSASKQGARTEAFF
d_gene: TRBD1; j_gene: TRBJ1-4; v_gene: TRBV28; abundance: .; CDR3nt: TGTGCCAGCAGTCCCCGGACAGGGAGTAATGAAAAACTGTTTTTT; CDR3aa: CASSPRTGSNEKLFF
d_gene: .; j_gene: TRBJ2-2; v_gene: TRBV5-4; abundance: .; CDR3nt: TGTGCCAGCAGCCGGGAGACAGGGTCCGGGGAGCTGTTTTTT; CDR3aa: CASSRETGSGELFF
d_gene: .; j_gene: TRBJ2-2; v_gene: TRBV2; abundance: few; CDR3nt: TGTGCCAGCAGAGGGGTCAGCGCGAACACCGGGGAGCTGTTTTTT; CDR3aa: CASRGVSANTGELFF
d_gene: .; j_gene: TRBJ2-3; v_gene: TRBV5-1; abundance: .; CDR3nt: TGCGCCAGCAGCTTGGAGGGGGCTAGCGGGCCCACAGATACGCAGTATTTT; CDR3aa: CASSLEGASGPTDTQYF
d_gene: .; j_gene: TRBJ1-5; v_gene: TRBV6-6; abundance: .; CDR3nt: TGTGCCAGCAGTTACTCCCGTTATCAGCCCCAGCATTTT; CDR3aa: CASSYSRYQPQHF
d_gene: TRBD1; j_gene: TRBJ1-6; v_gene: TRBV5-1; abundance: few; CDR3nt: TGCGCCAGCAGTTCTTGGTCGCGGACAGGGGAAAATTCACCCCTCCACTTT; CDR3aa: CASSSWSRTGENSPLHF
d_gene: TRBD2; j_gene: TRBJ2-5; v_gene: TRBV7-6; abundance: .; CDR3nt: TGTGCCAGCAGCCCCCAGCCTAGCGGGGGGGCCCGGATGGAGACCCAGTACTTC; CDR3aa: CASSPQPSGGARMETQYF
d_gene: .; j_gene: TRBJ2-7; v_gene: TRBV27; abundance: .; CDR3nt: TGTGCCAGCAATGCCAGCCCAGGGGGGAACGAGCAGTACTTC; CDR3aa: CASNASPGGNEQYF
d_gene: TRBD1; j_gene: TRBJ1-2; v_gene: TRBV6-5; abundance: .; CDR3nt: TGTGCCAGCGAGACAGGGGGCATTTCCTATGGCTACACCTTC; CDR3aa: CASETGGISYGYTF
d_gene: TRBD1; j_gene: TRBJ2-7; v_gene: TRBV28; abundance: .; CDR3nt: TGTGCCAGTAAGGCAGGGGGCTCGTCAAGCTACGAGCAGTACTTC; CDR3aa: CASKAGGSSSYEQYF
d_gene: .; j_gene: TRBJ2-1; v_gene: TRBV7-8; abundance: .; CDR3nt: TGTGCCAGCAGCCCTAGGGACATTTTCAGCAGTGAGCAGTTCTTC; CDR3aa: CASSPRDIFSSEQFF
d_gene: TRBD2; j_gene: TRBJ2-5; v_gene: TRBV19; abundance: .; CDR3nt: TGTGCCAGTACTCCGGGACTAGGGCGGGAGACCCAGTACTTC; CDR3aa: CASTPGLGRETQYF
d_gene: TRBD1; j_gene: TRBJ1-2; v_gene: TRBV2; abundance: .; CDR3nt: TGTGCCAGCAGCACCGGGACAGGGGATAGCTATGGCTACACCTTC; CDR3aa: CASSTGTGDSYGYTF
d_gene: TRBD1; j_gene: TRBJ2-3; v_gene: TRBV28; abundance: .; CDR3nt: TGTGCCAGCAGTCTGAACCGCGACAGGGGTAGCACAGATACGCAGTATTTT; CDR3aa: CASSLNRDRGSTDTQYF